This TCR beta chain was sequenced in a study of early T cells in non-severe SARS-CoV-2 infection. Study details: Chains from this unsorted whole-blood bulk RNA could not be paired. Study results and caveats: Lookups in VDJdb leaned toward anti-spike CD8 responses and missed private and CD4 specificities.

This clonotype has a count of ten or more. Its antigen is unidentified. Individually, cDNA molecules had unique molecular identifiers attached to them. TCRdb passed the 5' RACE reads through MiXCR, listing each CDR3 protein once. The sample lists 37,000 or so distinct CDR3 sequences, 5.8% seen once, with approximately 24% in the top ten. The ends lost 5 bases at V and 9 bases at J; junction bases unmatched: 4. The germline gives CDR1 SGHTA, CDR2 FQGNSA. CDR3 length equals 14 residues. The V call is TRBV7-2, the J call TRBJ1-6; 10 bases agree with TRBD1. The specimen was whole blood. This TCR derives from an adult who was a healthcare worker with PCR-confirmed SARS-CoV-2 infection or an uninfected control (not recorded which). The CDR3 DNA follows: TGTGCCAGCAGCCCCCGGGACAGGGGTTCACCCCTCCACTTT. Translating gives CASSPRDRGSPLHF.